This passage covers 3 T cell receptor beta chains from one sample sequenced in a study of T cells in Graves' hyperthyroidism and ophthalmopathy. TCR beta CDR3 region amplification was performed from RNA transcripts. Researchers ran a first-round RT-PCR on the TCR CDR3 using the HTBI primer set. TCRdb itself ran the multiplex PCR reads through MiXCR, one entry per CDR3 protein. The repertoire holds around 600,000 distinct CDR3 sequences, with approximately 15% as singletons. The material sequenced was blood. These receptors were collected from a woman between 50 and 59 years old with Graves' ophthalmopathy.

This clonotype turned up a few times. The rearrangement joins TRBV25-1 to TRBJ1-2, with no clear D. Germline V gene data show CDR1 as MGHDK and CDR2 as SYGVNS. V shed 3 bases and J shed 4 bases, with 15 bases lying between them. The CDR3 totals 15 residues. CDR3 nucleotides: TGTGCCAGCAGTGACGCCTGGCCCATCCTCTATGGCTACACCTTC. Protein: CASSDAWPILYGYTF.

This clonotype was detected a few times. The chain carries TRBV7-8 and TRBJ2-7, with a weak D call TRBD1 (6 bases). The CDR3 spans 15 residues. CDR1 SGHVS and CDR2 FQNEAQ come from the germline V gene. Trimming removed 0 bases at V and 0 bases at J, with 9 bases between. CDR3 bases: TGTGCCAGCAGCTTAGCCGGGACACGCTCCTACGAGCAGTACTTC. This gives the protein CASSLAGTRSYEQYF.

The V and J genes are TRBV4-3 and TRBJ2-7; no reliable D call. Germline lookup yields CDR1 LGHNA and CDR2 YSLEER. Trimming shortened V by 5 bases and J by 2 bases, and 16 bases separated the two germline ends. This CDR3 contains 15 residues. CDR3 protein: CASSETGSHTYEQYF. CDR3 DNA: TGCGCCAGCAGCGAAACCGGGTCCCATACCTACGAGCAGTACTTC.